This entry lists 14 T cell receptor beta chains sequenced from one sample in a study of T-cell memory formation after mild COVID-19. TCRdb ran MiXCR on the 5' RACE reads and lists one entry per CDR3 protein. The data show under 400,000 distinct CDR3 sequences, 28% seen once. Sequenced material: PBMCs or a T cell subset sorted from them (not recorded which). These receptors were taken from an adult woman who had mild COVID-19 (a few samples of this study predate the infection). Cell type and time point are not known.

The chain is built from TRBV6-2 or TRBV6-3 and TRBJ1-5, with unresolved D. The CDR3 spans 14 residues. The ends were cut back, 6 bases at V and 0 bases at J, with 9 bases in the middle. Germline V gene sequence: CDR1 MNHEY, CDR2 SVGEGT. CDR3: CASSPRYSNQPQHF. Written as DNA, the CDR3 is TGTGCCAGCAGCCCCCGTTATAGCAATCAGCCCCAGCATTTT.

The chain is built from TRBV19 and TRBJ2-2, with D unclear. Germline V CDR1 and CDR2: LNHDA, SQIVND (reference sequence). The CDR3 length is 15 residues. Trimming stripped 3 bases from V and 1 base from J, with 9 bases between. The CDR3 spells CASSIRQENTGELFF. DNA of the CDR3: TGTGCCAGTAGTATTCGGCAGGAGAACACCGGGGAGCTGTTTTTT.

This clonotype was seen more than once but under ten times. V is TRBV12-3 or TRBV12-4 and J is TRBJ2-1; D assignment may be TRBD1 or TRBD2 (7 bases each). V was cut by 5 bases and J by 7 bases, with 21 bases left in between. The CDR3 totals 16 residues. This CDR3 is CASSQGGGAPGNEQFF. The CDR3 nucleotides are TGTGCCAGCAGTCAGGGGGGGGGGGCGCCGGGAAATGAGCAGTTCTTC.

This clonotype has a handful of counts. V and J are TRBV7-2 and TRBJ1-4, with 8 bases matching TRBD1. The CDR3 length is 16 residues. CDR1 is SGHTA, CDR2 FQGNSA, per germline. V shed 4 bases, J shed 10 bases, and the junction held 14 bases outside the gene matches. CDR3 bases: TGTGCCAGCAGCTACAGGGGGTCTCCGGTTTTCGGAAAACTGTTTTTT. Amino acid sequence: CASSYRGSPVFGKLFF.

This clonotype has at least ten counts. The rearrangement joins TRBV4-3 to TRBJ2-7; TRBD1 matches at 9 bases. V shed 4 bases and J 0 bases; nucleotides not matched to a gene: 7. The CDR3 covers 16 residues. Germline CDR1 LGHNA, CDR2 YSLEER. Here the CDR3 reads CASSRSRDRVSYEQYF. Written as DNA, the CDR3 is TGCGCCAGCAGCCGGAGCCGGGACAGGGTCTCCTACGAGCAGTACTTC.

The gene calls are TRBV20-1 and TRBJ1-3; perhaps TRBD1 as D (6 bases). CDR3 size: 14 residues. Germline lookup yields CDR1 DFQATT and CDR2 SNEGSKA (reference sequence). Trimming left V 4 bases short and J 6 bases short, with 16 bases between. CDR3 amino acids: CSAIAGDTVNTIYF. As DNA, the CDR3 is TGCAGTGCTATCGCAGGGGATACTGTAAACACCATATATTTT.

The V and J genes are TRBV5-1 and TRBJ2-1; the D call may be TRBD1 or TRBD2 (5 bases each). With 0 bases removed from V and 7 bases from J, the gap between germline ends came to 11 bases. The CDR3 runs to 14 residues. CDR1 SGHRS and CDR2 YFSETQ come from the germline V gene. This CDR3 reads CASSLVSEGNEQFF. DNA of the CDR3: TGCGCCAGCAGCTTGGTTTCAGAGGGGAATGAGCAGTTCTTC.

The rearrangement joins TRBV27 to TRBJ2-2, with a tentative D call TRBD2 (5 bases). Looked up from germline, CDR1 is MNHEY and CDR2 is SMNVEV (reference sequence). V was trimmed by 2 bases and J by 4 bases, leaving 11 bases between them. The CDR3 is 15 residues long. CDR3 region: CASSLNGVSTGELFF. The CDR3 nucleotides are TGTGCCAGCAGTTTAAACGGGGTTAGCACCGGGGAGCTGTTTTTT.

The chain carries TRBV24-1 and TRBJ1-1; 7 bases are shared with TRBD1. CDR1 KGHDR and CDR2 SFDVKD come from the germline V gene. The CDR3 runs 15 residues. After removal of 4 bases from V and 1 base from J, the junction contained 5 bases not matched to a gene. The CDR3 is CATSDGYRGNTEAFF. The CDR3 nucleotides read TGTGCCACCAGTGACGGATACAGGGGGAACACTGAAGCTTTCTTT.

V is TRBV6-5 and J is TRBJ1-4; D is unresolved. V was trimmed by 6 bases and J by 5 bases, leaving 16 bases between them. CDR1 is MNHEY and CDR2 is SVGAGI in the germline V gene. There are 15 residues in the CDR3. For the CDR3, the DNA is TGTGCCAGCAGGATGCTAACGGGGTTGAATGAAAAACTGTTTTTT. This gives the protein CASRMLTGLNEKLFF.

The rearrangement joins TRBV20-1 to TRBJ2-3; D unresolved. Trimming took off 4 bases at V and 1 base at J, with 21 bases between the two ends. This CDR3 spans 17 amino acids. In germline, CDR1 is DFQATT, CDR2 SNEGSKA (reference sequence). DNA for the CDR3: TGCAGTGCTATGCGGAGTGGGATGGGTACTCGCACAGATACGCAGTATTTT. This translates into CSAMRSGMGTRTDTQYF.

CDR3 coding DNA: TGCGCCAGCAGCCGCGGGGTCGGGACAGGGCTTTACGATGCTGTAACCTACGAGCAGTACTTC. This translates into CASSRGVGTGLYDAVTYEQYF. The chain employs TRBV5-1 and TRBJ2-7, with 9 nucleotides matching TRBD1. Trimming took 4 bases from V and 2 from J; bases not matched to a gene: 25. This CDR3 comprises 21 residues. Germline V gene lookup returns CDR1 SGHRS and CDR2 YFSETQ.

The J gene is TRBJ2-3, the V gene TRBV9; TRBD2 matches at 10 bases. The germline gives CDR1 SGDLS, CDR2 YYNGEE. The CDR3 is 16 amino acids. The V segment lost 3 bases and the J segment 5 bases; nucleotides outside the gene matches: 9. Here the CDR3 reads CASSAGPSGRGDTQYF. The DNA of the CDR3 is TGTGCCAGCAGCGCTGGGCCTAGCGGGAGAGGAGATACGCAGTATTTT.

This clonotype turned up a few times. The chain has TRBV5-1 and TRBJ2-1, with D unclear. Germline V gene sequence: CDR1 SGHRS, CDR2 YFSETQ. The CDR3 extends over 12 amino acids. V was cut by 2 bases and J by 8 bases, with 8 bases left in between. CDR3 in DNA: TGCGCCAGCAGCTTCAGTTTCTATGAGCAGTTCTTC. This encodes CASSFSFYEQFF.